The sequence of this T cell receptor beta chain was determined in a study of human T cells and chemical hapten exposure listed by TCRdb under 2021. A note on the overall study: For sensitization, 2% DPC in acetone was applied to a 2 cm by 2 cm area of upper inner arm skin. Twenty-nine alopecia patients provided blood for TCR sequencing at one to four time points (pre-sensitization, 2, 6 and 24 weeks). Throughout the approximately 24-week study period, patients were also given weekly therapeutic DPC doses on the scalp. Patient blood was sampled pre-sensitization (week 0) and at 2, 6 and about 24 weeks after DPC sensitization. The libraries were sequenced as a pool, and the TCR yield per sample differed mostly because of small variations in library volumes within the pool. In alopecia patients, the study followed how the peripheral blood TCR repertoire changed in vivo over primary and secondary sensitization to diphenylcyclopropenone (DPC), a hapten. The patient cohort, mostly female, included alopecia areata with under or over 50% scalp involvement, alopecia totalis and alopecia universalis. Patch testing was done on the upper back using Finn chambers containing 0.01% DPC, and results were scored after 6 days according to International Contact Dermatitis Research Group standards.

This clonotype appeared many times. No antigen is known for it. No qualities accompany the bases; no much larger clone lies one base away. The library was made by RACE. Data came from a NextSeq 500. Library preparation attached unique molecular identifiers to individual cDNA molecules for quantitative, reproducible TCR counting. Each blood RNA sample was used to sequence both TCR alpha and TCR beta chains. As for how the authors treated the data: A median of around 96,000 TCRs per sample was observed, with a range of roughly 20,000 to 750,000. The Decombinator software suite was used to annotate the V, J and CDR3 of the TCR reads. Every sample was subsampled to the same number of TCRs (28,000) for the PS versus PT1 abundance plots. Expanded TCRs were defined as absent before sensitization and observed at least eight times at the 2-week time point. TCRdb cleaned the public reads at Q25 with fastp, built clones with MiXCR and kept in-frame beta chains. Each entry is one CDR3 protein sequence, shown with its most common DNA and genes. What appears here as the V and J calls and clone size reflects TCRdb's work, not the paper's. The sample contains about 400,000 distinct CDR3 sequences, about 6% of them found a single time. The biggest ten clones account for around 6.1% of the sample.

Overall results and qualifications from the work: The number of PT1 expanded TCRs positively correlated with patch test score, significant at thresholds 8, 16 and 32 but not 4. Repeated subsampling changed both the strength of the expansion versus patch-test correlation and the threshold at which that correlation became significant. Compared with pre-sensitization or healthy control sets, expanded TCRs formed significantly more large CDR3 similarity clusters, which is consistent with antigen-driven responses. Because all patients had alopecia, a presumed autoimmune disease, the immune response of the patients might differ from that of healthy individuals. DPC sensitization did not change how many TCRs were above 1 in 1000 frequency, and no evidence was found of alterations in global repertoire structure.

The time point label of this sample denotes: patch test 2, 6 weeks after DPC sensitization. The treatment or condition label for this specimen denotes: therapeutic diphenylcyclopropenone sensitization with weekly scalp DPC. At every patch-test visit, the blood draw took place before the patch test was put on. Patients were considered eligible if aged 18 to 70, diagnosed with alopecia and deemed suitable for DPC therapy, and patients were excluded if pregnant. Total RNA was extracted from unfractionated whole blood that had been collected in Tempus Blood RNA tubes. This specimen consisted of whole blood, obtained in connection with sensitization to the hapten diphenylcyclopropenone (DPC). The clonotype comes from a woman aged 18-30 years with alopecia areata. Some clones in this sample may be carry-over from other donors' samples.

This receptor carries the CDR3 CASSQERTGLAPQHF. In nucleotide form, the sequence is TGCGCCAGCAGCCAAGAAAGGACAGGGCTTGCGCCCCAGCATTTT. The chain is encoded by TRBV4-3 joined to TRBJ1-5; the junction holds 8 bases that match TRBD1. Taken from cysteine to phenylalanine, the CDR3 has 15 residues. Only the CDR3 DNA is retained, 45 bases long and in frame from the first base. For this chain, trimming is 0 bases at the V end and 9 bases at the J end, and the number of junction bases without a gene match is 7. Via the germline V gene, CDR1 is LGHNA and CDR2 YSLEER.